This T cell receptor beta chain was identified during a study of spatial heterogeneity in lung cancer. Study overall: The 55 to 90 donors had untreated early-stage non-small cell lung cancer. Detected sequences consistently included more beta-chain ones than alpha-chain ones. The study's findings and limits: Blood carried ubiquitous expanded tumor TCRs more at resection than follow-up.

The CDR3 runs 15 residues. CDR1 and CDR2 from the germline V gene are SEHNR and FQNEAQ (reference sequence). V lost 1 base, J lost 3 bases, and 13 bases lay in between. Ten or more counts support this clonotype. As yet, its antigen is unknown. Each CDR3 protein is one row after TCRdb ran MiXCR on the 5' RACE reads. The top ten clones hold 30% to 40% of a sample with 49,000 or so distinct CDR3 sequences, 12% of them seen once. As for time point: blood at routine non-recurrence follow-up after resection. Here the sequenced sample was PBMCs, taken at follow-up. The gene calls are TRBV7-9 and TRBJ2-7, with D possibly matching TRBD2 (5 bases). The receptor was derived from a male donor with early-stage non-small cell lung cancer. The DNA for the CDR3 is TGTGCCAGCAGCTTAGTTCCTAGCCGAGACTACGAGCAGTACTTC. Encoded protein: CASSLVPSRDYEQYF.